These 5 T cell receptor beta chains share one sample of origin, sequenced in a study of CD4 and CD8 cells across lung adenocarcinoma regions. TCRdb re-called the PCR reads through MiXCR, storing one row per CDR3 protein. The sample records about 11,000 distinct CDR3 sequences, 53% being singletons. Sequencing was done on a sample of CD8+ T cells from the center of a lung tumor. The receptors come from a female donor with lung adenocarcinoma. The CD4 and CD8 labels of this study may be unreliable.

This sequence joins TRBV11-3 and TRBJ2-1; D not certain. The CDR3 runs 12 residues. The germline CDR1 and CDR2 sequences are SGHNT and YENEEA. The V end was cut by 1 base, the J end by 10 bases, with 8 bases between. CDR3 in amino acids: CASSLVPDEQFF. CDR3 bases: TGTGCCAGCAGCTTAGTCCCGGACGAGCAGTTCTTC. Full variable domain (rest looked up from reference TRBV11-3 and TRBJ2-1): EAGVVQSPRYKIIEKKQPVAFWCNPISGHNTLYWYLQNLGQGPELLIRYENEEAVDDSQLPKDRFSAERLKGVDSTLKIQPAELGDSAVYLCASSLVPDEQFFGPGTRLTVL.

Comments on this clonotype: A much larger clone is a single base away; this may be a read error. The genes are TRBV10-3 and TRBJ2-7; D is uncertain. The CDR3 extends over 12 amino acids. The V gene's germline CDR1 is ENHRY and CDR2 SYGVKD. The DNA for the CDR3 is TGTGTCATCAAAGAGTCAAACCACGAGCAGTACTTC. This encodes CVIKESNHEQYF.

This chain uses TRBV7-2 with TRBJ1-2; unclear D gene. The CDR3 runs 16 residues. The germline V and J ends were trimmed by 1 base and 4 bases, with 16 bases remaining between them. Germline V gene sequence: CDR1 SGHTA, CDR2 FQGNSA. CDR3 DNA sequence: TGTGCCAGCAGCTTAGACTTCTGGGCGGCCCGCTATGGCTACACCTTC. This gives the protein CASSLDFWAARYGYTF.

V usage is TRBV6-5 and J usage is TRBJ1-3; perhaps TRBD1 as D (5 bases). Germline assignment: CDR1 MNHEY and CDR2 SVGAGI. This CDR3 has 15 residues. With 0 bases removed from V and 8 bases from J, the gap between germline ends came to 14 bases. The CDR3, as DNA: TGTGCCAGCAGTTACTCGATTCATCAGGGACACACCATATATTTT. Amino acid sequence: CASSYSIHQGHTIYF.

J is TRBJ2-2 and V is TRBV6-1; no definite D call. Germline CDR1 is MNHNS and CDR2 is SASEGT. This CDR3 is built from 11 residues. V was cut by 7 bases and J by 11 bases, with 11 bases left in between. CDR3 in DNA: TGTGCCAGCAAGAAGCGAGATGAGCTGTTTTTT. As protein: CASKKRDELFF.